This T cell receptor (beta chain) comes out of a study of shared clonotypes between healthy human individuals. The germline V and J ends were trimmed by 5 bases and 4 bases, with 15 bases remaining between them. CDR1 and CDR2 (germline): MNHEY, SVGAGI. The CDR3 spans 15 residues. Assay used: immunoSEQ multiplex PCR; TCRdb lists only in-frame clones, some missing. The sample has 100,000 or so clones, approximately 51% seen once; the top ten hold around 15%. V is TRBV6-5 and J is TRBJ2-1; D is perhaps TRBD1 or TRBD2 (5 bases each). The source material was PBMCs. The clonotype was recovered from a woman in her thirties or forties in good health. Some clones in this sample may be carry-over from other donors' samples. This CDR3 reads CASSTRDGIYNEQFF. CDR3 nucleotide sequence: TGTGCCAGCAGTACTCGGGACGGGATATACAATGAGCAGTTCTTC.